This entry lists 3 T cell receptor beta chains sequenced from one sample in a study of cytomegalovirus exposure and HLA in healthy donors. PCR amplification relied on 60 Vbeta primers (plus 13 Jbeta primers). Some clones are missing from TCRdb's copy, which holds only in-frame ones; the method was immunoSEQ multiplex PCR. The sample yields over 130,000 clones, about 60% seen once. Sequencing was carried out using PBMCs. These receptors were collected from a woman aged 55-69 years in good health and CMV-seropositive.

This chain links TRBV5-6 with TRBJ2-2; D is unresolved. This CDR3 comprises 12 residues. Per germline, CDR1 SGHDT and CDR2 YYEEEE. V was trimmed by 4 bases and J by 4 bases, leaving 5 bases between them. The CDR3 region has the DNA TGTGCCAGCAGCCCGAGCACCGGGGAGCTGTTTTTT. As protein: CASSPSTGELFF.

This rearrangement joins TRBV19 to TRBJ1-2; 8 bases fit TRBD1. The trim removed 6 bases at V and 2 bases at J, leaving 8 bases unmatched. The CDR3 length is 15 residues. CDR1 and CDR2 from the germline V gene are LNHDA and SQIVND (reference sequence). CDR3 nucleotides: TGTGCCAGTAGCATGGACAGGGAGTGGAACTATGGCTACACCTTC. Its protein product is CASSMDREWNYGYTF.

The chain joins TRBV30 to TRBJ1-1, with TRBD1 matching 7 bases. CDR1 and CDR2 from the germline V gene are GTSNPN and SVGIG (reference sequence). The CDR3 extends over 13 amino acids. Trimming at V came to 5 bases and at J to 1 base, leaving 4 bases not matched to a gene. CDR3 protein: CAWVGQTNTEAFF. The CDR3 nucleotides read TGTGCCTGGGTGGGACAGACGAACACTGAAGCTTTCTTT.